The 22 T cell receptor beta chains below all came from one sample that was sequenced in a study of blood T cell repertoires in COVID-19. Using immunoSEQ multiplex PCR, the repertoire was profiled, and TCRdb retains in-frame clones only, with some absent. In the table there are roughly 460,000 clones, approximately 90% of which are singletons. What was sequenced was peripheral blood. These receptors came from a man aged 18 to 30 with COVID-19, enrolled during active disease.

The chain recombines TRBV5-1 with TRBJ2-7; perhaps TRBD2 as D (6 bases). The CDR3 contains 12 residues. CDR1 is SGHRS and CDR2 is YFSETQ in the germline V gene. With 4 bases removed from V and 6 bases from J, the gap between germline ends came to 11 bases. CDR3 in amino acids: CASSGGKAEQYF. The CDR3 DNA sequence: TGCGCCAGCAGCGGGGGGAAGGCCGAGCAGTACTTC.

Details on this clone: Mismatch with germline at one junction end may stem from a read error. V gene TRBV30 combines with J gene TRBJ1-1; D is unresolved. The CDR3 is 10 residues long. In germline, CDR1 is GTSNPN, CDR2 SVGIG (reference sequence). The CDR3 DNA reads TGTGCCTGGAGTGTATACCGAGCGGGCTTT. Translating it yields CAWSVYRAGF.

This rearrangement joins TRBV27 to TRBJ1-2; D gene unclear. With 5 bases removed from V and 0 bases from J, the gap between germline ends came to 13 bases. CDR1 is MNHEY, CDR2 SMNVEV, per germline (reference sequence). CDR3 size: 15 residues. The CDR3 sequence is CASSPYGSSNYGYTF. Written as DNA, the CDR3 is TGTGCCAGCAGTCCCTACGGGTCCTCTAACTATGGCTACACCTTC.

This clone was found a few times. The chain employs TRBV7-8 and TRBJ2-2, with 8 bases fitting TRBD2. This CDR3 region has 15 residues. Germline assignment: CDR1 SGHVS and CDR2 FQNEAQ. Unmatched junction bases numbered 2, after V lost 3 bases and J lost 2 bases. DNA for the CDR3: TGTGCCAGCAGCTTGGCGGGGGGTAACACCGGGGAGCTGTTTTTT. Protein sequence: CASSLAGGNTGELFF.

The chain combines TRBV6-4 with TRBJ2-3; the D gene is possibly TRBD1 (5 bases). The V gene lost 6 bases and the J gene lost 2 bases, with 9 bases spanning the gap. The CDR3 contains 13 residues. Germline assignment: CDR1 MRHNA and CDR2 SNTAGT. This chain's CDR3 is CASRKTVTDTQYF. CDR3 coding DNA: TGTGCCAGCAGGAAGACAGTCACAGATACGCAGTATTTT.

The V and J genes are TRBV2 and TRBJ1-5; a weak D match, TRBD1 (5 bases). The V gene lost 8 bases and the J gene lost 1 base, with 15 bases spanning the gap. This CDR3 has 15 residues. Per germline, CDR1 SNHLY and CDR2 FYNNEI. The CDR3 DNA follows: TGTGCCAGCGATGAAGGGGCGTCAAGCAATCAGCCCCAGCATTTT. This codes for CASDEGASSNQPQHF.

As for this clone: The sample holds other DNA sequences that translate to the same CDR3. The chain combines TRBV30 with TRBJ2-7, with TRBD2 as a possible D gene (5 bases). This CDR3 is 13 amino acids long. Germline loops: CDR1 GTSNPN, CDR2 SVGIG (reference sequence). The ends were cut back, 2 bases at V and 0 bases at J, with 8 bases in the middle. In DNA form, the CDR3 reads TGTGCCTGGAGTAGCGGTAGCTCCTACGAGCAGTACTTC. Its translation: CAWSSGSSYEQYF.

The CDR3 loop reads CASSLGLARHYEQYF. The CDR3 nucleotides are TGTGCCAGCAGCCTGGGACTAGCGAGGCACTACGAGCAGTACTTC. The chain carries TRBV4-2 and TRBJ2-7; TRBD2 matches 10 bases. Germline V gene lookup returns CDR1 LGHNA and CDR2 YNFKEQ. The V gene end was trimmed by 4 bases and the J gene end by 3 bases; junction bases not matched to a gene: 6. The CDR3 extends over 15 amino acids.

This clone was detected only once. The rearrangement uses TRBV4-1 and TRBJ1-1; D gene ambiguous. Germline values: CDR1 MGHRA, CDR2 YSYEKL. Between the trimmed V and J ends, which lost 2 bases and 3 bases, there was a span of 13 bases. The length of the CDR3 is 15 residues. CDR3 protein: CASSQFGLEDTEAFF. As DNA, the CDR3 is TGCGCCAGCAGCCAATTCGGTCTCGAGGACACTGAAGCTTTCTTT.

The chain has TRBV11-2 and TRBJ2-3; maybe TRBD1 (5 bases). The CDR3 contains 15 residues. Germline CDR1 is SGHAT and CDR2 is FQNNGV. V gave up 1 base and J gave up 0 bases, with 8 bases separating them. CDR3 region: CASSLVDRSTDTQYF. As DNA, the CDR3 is TGTGCCAGCAGCTTAGTCGACAGAAGCACAGATACGCAGTATTTT.

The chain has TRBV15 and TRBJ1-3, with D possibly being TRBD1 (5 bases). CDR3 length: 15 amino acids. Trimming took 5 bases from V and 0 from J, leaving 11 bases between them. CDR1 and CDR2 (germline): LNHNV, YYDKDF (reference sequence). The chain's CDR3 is CATSPRTTSGNTIYF. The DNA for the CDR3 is TGTGCCACCAGCCCTAGGACAACCTCTGGAAACACCATATATTTT.

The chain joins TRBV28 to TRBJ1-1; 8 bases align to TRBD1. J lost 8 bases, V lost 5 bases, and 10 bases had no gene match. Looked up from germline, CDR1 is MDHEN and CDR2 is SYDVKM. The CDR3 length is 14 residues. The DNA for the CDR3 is TGTGCCAGCAGTAGGGCAGGGGGCGCCCCCGAAGCTTTCTTT. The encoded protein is CASSRAGGAPEAFF.

In DNA, the CDR3 is TGTGCCACCAGTGATTCTCGACTAGCGGGAGCTAGGGATGAGCAGTTCTTC. Its protein is CATSDSRLAGARDEQFF. The V call is TRBV24-1, the J call TRBJ2-1; TRBD2 matches 12 bases. The CDR3 covers 17 residues. Germline V CDR1 and CDR2: KGHDR, SFDVKD. The V segment lost 2 bases and the J segment 8 bases; nucleotides outside the gene matches: 9.

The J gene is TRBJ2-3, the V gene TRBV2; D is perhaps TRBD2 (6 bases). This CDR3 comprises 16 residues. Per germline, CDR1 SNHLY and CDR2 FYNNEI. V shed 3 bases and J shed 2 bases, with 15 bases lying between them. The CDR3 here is CASSDDGSGFTDTQYF. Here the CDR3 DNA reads TGTGCCAGCAGTGATGACGGTAGCGGATTCACAGATACGCAGTATTTT. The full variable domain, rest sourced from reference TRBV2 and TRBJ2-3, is EPEVTQTPSHQVTQMGQEVILRCVPISNHLYFYWYRQILGQKVEFLVSFYNNEISEKSEIFDDQFSVERPDGSNFTLKIRSTKLEDSAMYFCASSDDGSGFTDTQYFGPGTRLTVL.

The CDR3 loop is CASRGQADNSPLHF. CDR3 DNA sequence: TGTGCCAGCAGGGGACAGGCCGACAATTCACCCCTCCACTTT. This rearrangement joins TRBV6-5 to TRBJ1-6; TRBD1 agrees at 8 bases. The CDR3 has 14 amino acids. Germline V gives CDR1 MNHEY, CDR2 SVGAGI. The junction had 5 bases not matched to a gene; V was cut back by 6 bases and J by 7 bases.

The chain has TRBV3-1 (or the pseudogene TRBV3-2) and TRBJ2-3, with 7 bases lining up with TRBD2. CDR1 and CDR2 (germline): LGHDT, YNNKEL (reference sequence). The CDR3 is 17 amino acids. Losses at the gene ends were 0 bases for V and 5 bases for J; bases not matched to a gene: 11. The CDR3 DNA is TGTGCCAGCAGCCAAGATAATCCCAACGGGGGGAGAGATACGCAGTATTTT. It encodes CASSQDNPNGGRDTQYF.

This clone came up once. The CDR3 is CASSVTSGRHNEQFF. Here the CDR3 DNA reads TGTGCCAGCAGTGTAACTAGCGGGCGTCACAATGAGCAGTTCTTC. The chain links TRBV6-4 to TRBJ2-1; 9 nucleotides line up with TRBD2. The CDR3 consists of 15 residues. Germline CDR1 MRHNA, CDR2 SNTAGT. The V gene end was trimmed by 4 bases and the J gene end by 5 bases; junction bases not matched to a gene: 6.

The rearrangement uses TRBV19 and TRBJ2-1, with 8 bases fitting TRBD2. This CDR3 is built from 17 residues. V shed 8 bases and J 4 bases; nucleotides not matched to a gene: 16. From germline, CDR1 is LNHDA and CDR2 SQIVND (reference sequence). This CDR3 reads CASPKRGGLAHYNEQFF. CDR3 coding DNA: TGTGCCAGTCCAAAAAGGGGCGGACTAGCACATTACAATGAGCAGTTCTTC.

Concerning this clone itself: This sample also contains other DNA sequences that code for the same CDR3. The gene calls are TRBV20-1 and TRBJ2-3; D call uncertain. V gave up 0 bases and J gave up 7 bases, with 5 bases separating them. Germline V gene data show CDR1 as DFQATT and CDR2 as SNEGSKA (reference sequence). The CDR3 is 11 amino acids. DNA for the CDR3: TGCAGTGCTAGAGATCCCTATACGCAGTATTTT. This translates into CSARDPYTQYF.

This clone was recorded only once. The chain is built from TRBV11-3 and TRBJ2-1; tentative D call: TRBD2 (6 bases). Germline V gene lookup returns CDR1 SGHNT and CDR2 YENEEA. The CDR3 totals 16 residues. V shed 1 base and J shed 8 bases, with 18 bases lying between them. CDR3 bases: TGTGCCAGCAGCTTAGTCCCGGGACTCACCGGCGATGAGCAGTTCTTC. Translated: CASSLVPGLTGDEQFF.

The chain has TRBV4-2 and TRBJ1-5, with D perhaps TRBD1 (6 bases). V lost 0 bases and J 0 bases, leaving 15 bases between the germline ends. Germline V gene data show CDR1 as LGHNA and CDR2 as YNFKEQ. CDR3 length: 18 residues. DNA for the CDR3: TGTGCCAGCAGCCAAGATCGAATTGGACAGATTAGCAATCAGCCCCAGCATTTT. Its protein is CASSQDRIGQISNQPQHF.

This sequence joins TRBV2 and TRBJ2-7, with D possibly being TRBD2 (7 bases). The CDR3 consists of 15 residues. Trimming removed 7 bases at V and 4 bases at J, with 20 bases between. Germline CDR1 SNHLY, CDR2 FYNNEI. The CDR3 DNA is TGTGCCAGCACCTTATCATACGGGGGGCTTTACGAGCAGTACTTC. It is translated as CASTLSYGGLYEQYF.